Shown below are 9 T cell receptor beta chains from a single sample sequenced in a study of human T cells and chemical hapten exposure. TCRdb re-called the RACE reads through MiXCR, storing one row per CDR3 protein. Counted here are 70,000 to 75,000 distinct CDR3 sequences, approximately 35% occurring once; the ten biggest clones make up about 8.1%. The sample's time point: patch test 1, 2 weeks after DPC sensitization. The treatment is: therapeutic diphenylcyclopropenone sensitization with weekly scalp DPC. The sample was whole blood, taken in connection with sensitization to the hapten diphenylcyclopropenone (DPC). The receptors here all came from a man aged 40-49 years with alopecia areata. Some clones in this sample may be carry-over from other donors' samples.

The chain recombines TRBV11-2 with TRBJ1-1, with unresolved D. The CDR3 covers 13 residues. Trimming left V 0 bases short and J 1 base short, with 3 bases between. The V gene's germline CDR1 is SGHAT and CDR2 FQNNGV. CDR3 sequence (DNA): TGTGCCAGCAGCTTAGAGGGGAACACTGAAGCTTTCTTT. Protein product: CASSLEGNTEAFF.

The chain joins TRBV6-2 or TRBV6-3 to TRBJ1-5, with D uncertain. The CDR3 contains 13 residues. V was cut by 7 bases and J by 2 bases, with 9 bases left in between. Germline V gene data show CDR1 as MNHEY and CDR2 as SVGEGT. DNA of the CDR3: TGTGCCAGCAAGAGAGATGGCAATCAGCCCCAGCATTTT. The encoded protein is CASKRDGNQPQHF.

The genes are TRBV2 and TRBJ2-1; 10 bases match TRBD2. This CDR3 has 14 amino acids. V gave up 6 bases and J gave up 12 bases; unmatched junction bases: 11. Germline lookup yields CDR1 SNHLY and CDR2 FYNNEI. Here the CDR3 DNA reads TGTGCCAGCAGATGGGTTCTAGCGGGAGTGGTGCAGTTCTTC. Residues: CASRWVLAGVVQFF. The full variable domain, its missing parts supplied by reference TRBV2 and TRBJ2-1, is EPEVTQTPSHQVTQMGQEVILRCVPISNHLYFYWYRQILGQKVEFLVSFYNNEISEKSEIFDDQFSVERPDGSNFTLKIRSTKLEDSAMYFCASRWVLAGVVQFFGPGTRLTVL.

The J gene is TRBJ1-5, the V gene TRBV6-2 or TRBV6-3; D possibly corresponds to TRBD1 (5 bases). V lost 2 bases and J 3 bases, leaving 8 bases between the germline ends. Germline-derived CDR1 and CDR2 are MNHEY and SVGEGT. The CDR3 has 14 residues. The DNA for the CDR3 is TGTGCCAGCAGTTACAGGGGCGACAATCAGCCCCAGCATTTT. Amino acid sequence: CASSYRGDNQPQHF.

The CDR3 sequence is CASSPGRGNTEAFF. In DNA, the CDR3 is TGTGCCAGCTCACCAGGACGGGGGAACACTGAAGCTTTCTTT. The V call is TRBV18, the J call TRBJ1-1; D is undetermined. Per germline, CDR1 KGHSH and CDR2 LQKENI. V lost 2 bases and J lost 1, with 8 bases in between. The CDR3 length is 14 residues.

This clonotype has a handful of counts. The chain carries TRBV28 and TRBJ1-6; D ambiguous. The germline V and J ends were trimmed by 5 bases and 9 bases, with 8 bases remaining between them. This CDR3 region has 12 residues. Looked up from germline, CDR1 is MDHEN and CDR2 is SYDVKM. CDR3 residues: CASSDPSSPLHF. The DNA of the CDR3 is TGTGCCAGCAGTGACCCCAGTTCACCCCTCCACTTT. Supplemented by reference TRBV28 and TRBJ1-6, the full variable domain reads DVKVTQSSRYLVKRTGEKVFLECVQDMDHENMFWYRQDPGLGLRLIYFSYDVKMKEKGDIPEGYSVSREKKERFSLILESASTNQTSMYLCASSDPSSPLHFGNGTRLTVT.

This chain links TRBV12-3 or TRBV12-4 with TRBJ1-5; 7 bases agree with TRBD1. V was pared by 5 bases and J by 4 bases, with 8 bases of the junction left unmatched. This CDR3 contains 15 residues. The CDR3 bases are TGTGCCAGCAGTACGACAGGGTACAGGAATCAGCCCCAGCATTTT. Its translation is CASSTTGYRNQPQHF.

This clonotype was counted a single time. The rearrangement joins TRBV2 to TRBJ1-5; D might be TRBD1 (6 bases). CDR1 is SNHLY and CDR2 is FYNNEI in the germline V gene. Trimming stripped 7 bases from V and 7 bases from J, with 17 bases between. CDR3 length equals 14 residues. CDR3 sequence reads: CASTLQGRGQPQHF. The CDR3 coding sequence is TGTGCCAGCACCTTACAGGGACGAGGGCAGCCCCAGCATTTT.

The table lists this clonotype with a few counts. The chain combines TRBV7-9 with TRBJ1-5, with D unclear. V gave up 5 bases and J gave up 0 bases, with 11 bases separating them. This CDR3 region has 15 residues. Germline V CDR1 and CDR2: SEHNR, FQNEAQ (reference sequence). CDR3: CASSPGEASNQPQHF. The CDR3 DNA sequence: TGTGCCAGCAGCCCCGGCGAGGCTAGCAATCAGCCCCAGCATTTT.